This T cell receptor beta chain came from a study of blood T cell repertoires in COVID-19 (dated by TCRdb to 2018 to 2021). At the level of the whole study: Samples covering the acute and convalescent phases of COVID-19 were provided by collaborators in the United States, Italy and Spain. The dataset comprised deeply sampled blood TCRbeta repertoires from subjects exposed to, actively infected with, or recovered from COVID-19. Samples came from the ongoing ImmuneRACE study (first 160 participants) plus 1,254 subjects from 6 global collaborators. Where available, HLA class I and class II types were taken from metadata supplied by the sample provider and were not determined by assay-based typing. A freely available public database, intended as a resource for researchers studying the immune response to SARS-CoV-2, is where the repertoires were released. Sample metadata almost always included a de-identified subject ID, COVID-19 status, age in years and sex. The material from the prospective study consisted of cDNA or gDNA derived from T cells, B-cell-depleted T cells, or PBMCs. Points the paper makes about the study in general: How much clinical and demographic metadata was included differed by source and by participant, and the metadata was provided uncurated.

From its cysteine to its phenylalanine, the CDR3 spans 16 amino acids. This entry keeps only the CDR3 DNA: 48 bases, framed from base 1. The germline V gene specifies SGHRS as CDR1 and YFSETQ as CDR2. Relative to germline, V is missing 4 bases and J is missing 3 bases, with 13 bases of the junction outside any gene match. This clone showed up just once. The antigen it recognizes is unknown. No base quality information exists; no much larger clone differs at one position. Collaborating institutions collected whole blood in K2EDTA tubes following their own protocols. For TCRbeta analysis, collaborator samples were shipped as frozen whole blood, as isolated PBMCs, or as DNA extracted from either sample type. The immunoSEQ Assay, a bias-controlled multiplex PCR, was used to amplify TCRbeta CDR3 regions from genomic DNA. The authors processed their data as follows. The number of nucleated cells in each sample was estimated by amplification of reference gene primers within the assay. Sequence reads were collapsed and filtered to measure the absolute abundance of every unique TCRbeta CDR3 rearrangement. For each sample, productive Simpson clonality was calculated by taking the square root of Simpson's diversity index across productive rearrangements. TCRdb mirrors the immuneACCESS table, restricted to in-frame sequences. Some clones are absent from its copies; in checked studies, under half trace to an unresolved V gene, and the reason for the others is unknown. V, J and clone size are taken as reported in that table, and D and trimming were inferred from the DNA itself. The sample table lists some 96,000 clones, almost 90% of them with a count of one. Of the sample, 5% falls within the top ten clones.

Recombination connected TRBV5-1 to TRBJ2-7; 7 bases in the junction line up with TRBD1. The sequence came from a human donor in a cohort sampled during active COVID-19. Specimen: peripheral blood. For the CDR3, the sequence is CASSERAGTAYYEQYF. The sequenced DNA: TGCGCCAGCAGCGAAAGAGCCGGGACAGCCTACTACGAGCAGTACTTC.